Listed here are 11 T cell receptor beta chains from one sample, sequenced in a study of PD-1 blockade in mismatch repair-deficient tumors. Clones were read by immunoSEQ multiplex PCR, and TCRdb kept only the in-frame ones, dropping some. The table lists approximately 50,000 clones, approximately 78% of them singletons. Sequencing used peripheral blood, obtained 4 weeks after starting pembrolizumab. Source of these receptors: an adult with mismatch repair-deficient cancer.

CDR3 coding DNA: TGTGCCAGTACAGGACAGAAGAATGAAAAACTGTTTTTT. This encodes CASTGQKNEKLFF. The chain links TRBV19 to TRBJ1-4; TRBD1 might be the D (6 bases). Trimming took 7 bases from V and 5 from J, leaving 11 bases between them. Germline values: CDR1 LNHDA, CDR2 SQIVND (reference sequence). This CDR3 is built from 13 residues.

This clone was counted once. The chain carries TRBV4-3 and TRBJ2-5; 8 nucleotides align to TRBD2. V shed 0 bases, J shed 5 bases, and the junction held 8 bases outside the gene matches. The V gene's germline CDR1 is LGHNA and CDR2 YSLEER. The length of the CDR3 is 16 residues. CDR3 sequence (DNA): TGCGCCAGCAGCCAAGATGACGGAAGCGGGAGTGAGACCCAGTACTTC. Its translation: CASSQDDGSGSETQYF.

V and J are TRBV4-1 and TRBJ2-7; D perhaps matches TRBD2 (5 bases). The germline CDR1 and CDR2 sequences are MGHRA and YSYEKL. The CDR3 length is 15 residues. V was trimmed by 0 bases and J by 3 bases, leaving 12 bases between them. The chain's CDR3 is CASSQDHSTNYEQYF. DNA for the CDR3: TGCGCCAGCAGCCAAGATCACTCGACTAACTACGAGCAGTACTTC.

This clone was observed a single time. The chain combines TRBV14 with TRBJ2-3; 10 bases are shared with TRBD2. The germline gives CDR1 SGHDN, CDR2 FVKESK. V was clipped by 1 base and J by 2 bases; unmatched bases: 12. The CDR3 is 19 residues long. CDR3 residues: CASSQVETGLAYLTDTQYF. For the CDR3, the DNA is TGTGCCAGCAGCCAAGTAGAGACGGGACTAGCGTACCTCACAGATACGCAGTATTTT.

Here the CDR3 reads CASSVAGGVTGNEQFF. The CDR3 DNA reads TGTGCCAGTAGTGTCGCAGGGGGCGTGACTGGGAATGAGCAGTTCTTC. This rearrangement joins TRBV19 to TRBJ2-1, with TRBD1 matching over 8 bases. The CDR3 is 16 residues long. Germline CDR1 LNHDA, CDR2 SQIVND (reference sequence). With V trimmed by 5 bases and J by 7 bases, 13 bases remained unmatched.

This sequence joins TRBV14 and TRBJ2-3; D uncertain. This CDR3 contains 13 residues. Germline loops: CDR1 SGHDN, CDR2 FVKESK. The V end lost 0 bases, the J end lost 2 bases, and 3 bases lay between the germline ends. In DNA, the CDR3 is TGTGCCAGCAGCCAAGACACCACAGATACGCAGTATTTT. As protein: CASSQDTTDTQYF.

The chain links TRBV5-6 to TRBJ1-1; the match to TRBD1 covers 10 bases. The V gene end was trimmed by 0 bases and the J gene end by 1 base; junction bases not matched to a gene: 3. The germline gives CDR1 SGHDT, CDR2 YYEEEE. CDR3 length equals 16 residues. This chain's CDR3 is CASSLGTGGTNTEAFF. The CDR3, as DNA: TGTGCCAGCAGCTTGGGGACAGGGGGGACGAACACTGAAGCTTTCTTT.

The CDR3 DNA is TGTGCCAGCAGTTACGGTGGCGGGAGCGGTCGCAATGAGCAGTTCTTC. This codes for CASSYGGGSGRNEQFF. This sequence joins TRBV6-5 and TRBJ2-1; 7 bases are a match to TRBD2. V trimming: 2 bases; J trimming: 6 bases; junction bases outside the gene matches: 10. CDR1 and CDR2 (germline): MNHEY, SVGAGI. There are 16 residues in the CDR3.

Here the CDR3 DNA reads TGTGCCAGCAGTTTTACTAGCGGGAGCACAGATACGCAGTATTTT. Translated, it gives CASSFTSGSTDTQYF. This chain links TRBV7-3 with TRBJ2-3; 9 nucleotides agree with TRBD2. With 6 bases clipped from V and 0 bases from J, the junction kept 4 bases outside the gene matches. The CDR3 is 15 amino acids. Germline CDR1 SGHTA, CDR2 FQGTGA.

The V and J genes are TRBV19 and TRBJ2-1, with TRBD2 matching 7 bases. Germline V gene sequence: CDR1 LNHDA, CDR2 SQIVND (reference sequence). This CDR3 is built from 15 residues. With V trimmed by 5 bases and J by 0 bases, 4 bases remained unmatched. The CDR3 DNA sequence: TGTGCCAGTAGTCTAGCGGCAAGCTCCTACAATGAGCAGTTCTTC. Its protein is CASSLAASSYNEQFF.

The chain carries TRBV5-6 and TRBJ1-1; TRBD1 is a possible D gene (6 bases). V dropped 3 bases and J dropped 0 bases, with 12 bases sitting between them. CDR3 length equals 15 residues. Germline V gives CDR1 SGHDT, CDR2 YYEEEE. The CDR3 DNA follows: TGTGCCAGCAGCTACAGGGTTCGGATGAACACTGAAGCTTTCTTT. It codes for CASSYRVRMNTEAFF.